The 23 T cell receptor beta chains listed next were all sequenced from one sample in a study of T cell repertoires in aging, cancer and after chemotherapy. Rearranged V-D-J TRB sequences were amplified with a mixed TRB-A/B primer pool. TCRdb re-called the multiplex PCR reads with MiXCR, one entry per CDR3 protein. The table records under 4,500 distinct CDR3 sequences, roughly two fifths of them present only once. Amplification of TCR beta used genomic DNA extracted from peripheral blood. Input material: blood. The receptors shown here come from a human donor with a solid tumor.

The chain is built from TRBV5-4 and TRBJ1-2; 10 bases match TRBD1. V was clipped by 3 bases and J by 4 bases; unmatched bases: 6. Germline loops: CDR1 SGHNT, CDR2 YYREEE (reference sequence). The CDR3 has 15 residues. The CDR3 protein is CASSWGQGPFYGYTF. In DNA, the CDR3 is TGTGCCAGCAGCTGGGGACAGGGGCCCTTCTATGGCTACACCTTC.

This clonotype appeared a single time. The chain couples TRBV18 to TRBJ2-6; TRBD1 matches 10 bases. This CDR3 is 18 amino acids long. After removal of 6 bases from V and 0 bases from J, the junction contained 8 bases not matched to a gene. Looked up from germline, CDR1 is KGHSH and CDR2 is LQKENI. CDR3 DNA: TGTGCCAGCTCCTTAACCGGGACAGGGGACTCTGGGGCCAACGTCCTGACTTTC. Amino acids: CASSLTGTGDSGANVLTF.

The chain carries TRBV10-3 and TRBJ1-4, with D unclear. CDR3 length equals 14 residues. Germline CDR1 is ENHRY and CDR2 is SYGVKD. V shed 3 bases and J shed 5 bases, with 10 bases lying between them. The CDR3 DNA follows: TGTGCCATCAGTGAATTCGGAGGGAATGAAAAACTGTTTTTT. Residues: CAISEFGGNEKLFF.

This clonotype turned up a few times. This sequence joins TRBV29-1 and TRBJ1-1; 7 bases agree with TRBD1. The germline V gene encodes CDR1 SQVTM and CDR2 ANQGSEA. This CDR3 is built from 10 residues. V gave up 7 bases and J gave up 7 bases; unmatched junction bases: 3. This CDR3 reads CSGGQSEAFF. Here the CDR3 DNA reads TGCAGCGGGGGACAGAGTGAAGCTTTCTTT.

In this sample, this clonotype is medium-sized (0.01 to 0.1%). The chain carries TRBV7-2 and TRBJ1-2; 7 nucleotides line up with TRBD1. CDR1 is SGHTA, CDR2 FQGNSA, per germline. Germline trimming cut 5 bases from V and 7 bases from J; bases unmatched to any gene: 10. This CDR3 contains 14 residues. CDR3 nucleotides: TGTGCCAGCAGCCCACAGGGACAGACTGTTGGCTACACCTTC. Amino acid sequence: CASSPQGQTVGYTF. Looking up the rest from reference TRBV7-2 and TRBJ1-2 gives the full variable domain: GAGVSQSPSNKVTEKGKDVELRCDPISGHTALYWYRQSLGQGLEFLIYFQGNSAPDKSGLPSDRFSAERTGGSVSTLTIQRTQQEDSAVYLCASSPQGQTVGYTFGSGTRLTVV.

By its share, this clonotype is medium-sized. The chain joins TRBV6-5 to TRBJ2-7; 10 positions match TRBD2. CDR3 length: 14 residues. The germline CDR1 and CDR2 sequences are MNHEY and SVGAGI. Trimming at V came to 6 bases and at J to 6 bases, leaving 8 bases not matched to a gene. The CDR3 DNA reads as TGTGCCAGCAGAACCTGGGGACTAGCGACCGAGCAGTACTTC. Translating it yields CASRTWGLATEQYF.

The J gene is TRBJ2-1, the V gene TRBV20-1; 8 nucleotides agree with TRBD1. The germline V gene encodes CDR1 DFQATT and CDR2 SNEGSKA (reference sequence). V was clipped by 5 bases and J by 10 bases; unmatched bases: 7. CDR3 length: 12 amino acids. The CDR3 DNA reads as TGCAGTGCTGAGGGACAGGCTGGGGAGCAGTTCTTC. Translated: CSAEGQAGEQFF.

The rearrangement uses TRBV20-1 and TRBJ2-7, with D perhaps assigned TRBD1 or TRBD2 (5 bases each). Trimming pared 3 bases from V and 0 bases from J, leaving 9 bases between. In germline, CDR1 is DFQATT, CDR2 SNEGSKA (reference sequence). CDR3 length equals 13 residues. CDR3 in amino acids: CSASLGDSYEQYF. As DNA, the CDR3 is TGCAGTGCTAGCCTGGGGGACTCCTACGAGCAGTACTTC.

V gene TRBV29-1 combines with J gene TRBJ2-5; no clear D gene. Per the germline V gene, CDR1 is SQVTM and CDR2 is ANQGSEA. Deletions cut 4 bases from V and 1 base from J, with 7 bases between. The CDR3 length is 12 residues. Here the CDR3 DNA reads TGCAGCGTTGTGGAATTCCAAGAGACCCAGTACTTC. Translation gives CSVVEFQETQYF. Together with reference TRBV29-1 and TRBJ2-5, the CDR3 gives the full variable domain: SAVISQKPSRDICQRGTSLTIQCQVDSQVTMMFWYRQQPGQSLTLIATANQGSEATYESGFVIDKFPISRPNLTFSTLTVSNMSPEDSSIYLCSVVEFQETQYFGPGTRLLVL.

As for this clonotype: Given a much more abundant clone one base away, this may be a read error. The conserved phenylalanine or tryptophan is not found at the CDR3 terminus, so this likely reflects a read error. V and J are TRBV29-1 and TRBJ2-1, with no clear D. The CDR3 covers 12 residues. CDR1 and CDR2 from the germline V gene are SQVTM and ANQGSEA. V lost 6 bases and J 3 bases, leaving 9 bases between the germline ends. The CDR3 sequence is CSVQWSYNEQFI. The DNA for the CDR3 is TGCAGCGTCCAATGGAGCTACAATGAGCAGTTCATC.

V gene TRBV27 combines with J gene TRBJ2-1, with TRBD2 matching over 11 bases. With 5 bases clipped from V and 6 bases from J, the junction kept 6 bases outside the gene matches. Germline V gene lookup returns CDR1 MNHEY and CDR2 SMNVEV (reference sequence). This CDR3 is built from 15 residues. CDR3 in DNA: TGTGCCAGCAGTCTCGGACTAGCGGGCACCAATGAGCAGTTCTTC. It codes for CASSLGLAGTNEQFF.

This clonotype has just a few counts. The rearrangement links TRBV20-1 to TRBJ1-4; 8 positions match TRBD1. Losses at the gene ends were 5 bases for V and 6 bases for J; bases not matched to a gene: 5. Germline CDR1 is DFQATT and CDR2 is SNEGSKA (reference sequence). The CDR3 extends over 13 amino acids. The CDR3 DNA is TGCAGTGCTTTGACAGGGGAGGATGAAAAACTGTTTTTT. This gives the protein CSALTGEDEKLFF.

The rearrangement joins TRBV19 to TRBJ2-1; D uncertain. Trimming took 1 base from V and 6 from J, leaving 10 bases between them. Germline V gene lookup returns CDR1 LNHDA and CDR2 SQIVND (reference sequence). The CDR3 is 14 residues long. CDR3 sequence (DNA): TGTGCCAGTAGTATAGGCCCTAGATCCAATGAGCAGTTCTTC. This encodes CASSIGPRSNEQFF.

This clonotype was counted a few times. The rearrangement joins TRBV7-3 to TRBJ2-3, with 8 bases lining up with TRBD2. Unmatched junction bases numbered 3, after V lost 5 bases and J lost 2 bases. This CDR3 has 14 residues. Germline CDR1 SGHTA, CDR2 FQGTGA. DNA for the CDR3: TGTGCCAGCAGCCTCGGACTAGCCACAGATACGCAGTATTTT. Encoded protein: CASSLGLATDTQYF.

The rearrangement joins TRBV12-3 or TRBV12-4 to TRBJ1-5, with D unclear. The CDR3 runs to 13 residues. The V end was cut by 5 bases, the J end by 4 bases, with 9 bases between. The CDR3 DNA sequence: TGTGCCAGCAGTGAATGGGAAAATCAGCCCCAGCATTTT. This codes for CASSEWENQPQHF.

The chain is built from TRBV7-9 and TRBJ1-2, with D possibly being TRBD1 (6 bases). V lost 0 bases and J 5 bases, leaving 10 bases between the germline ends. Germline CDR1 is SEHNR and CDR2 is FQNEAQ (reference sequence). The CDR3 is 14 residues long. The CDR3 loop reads CASSLAAGAYGYTF. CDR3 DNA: TGTGCCAGCAGCTTAGCAGCAGGGGCTTATGGCTACACCTTC.

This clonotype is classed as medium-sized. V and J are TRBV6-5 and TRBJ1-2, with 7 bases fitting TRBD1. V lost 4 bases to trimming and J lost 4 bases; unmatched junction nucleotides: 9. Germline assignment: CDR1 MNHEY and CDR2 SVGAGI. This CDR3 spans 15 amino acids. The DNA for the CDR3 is TGTGCCAGCAGTTCCCGACAGGGAGATGGCTATGGCTACACCTTC. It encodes CASSSRQGDGYGYTF.

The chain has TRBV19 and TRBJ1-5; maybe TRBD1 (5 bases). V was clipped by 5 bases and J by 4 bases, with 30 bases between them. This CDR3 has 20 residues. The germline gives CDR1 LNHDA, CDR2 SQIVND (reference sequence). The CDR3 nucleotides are TGTGCCAGTAGTCAGGTTGCTTCGGGCAGGGCGGTTCAACCTAATCAGCCCCAGCATTTT. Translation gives CASSQVASGRAVQPNQPQHF.

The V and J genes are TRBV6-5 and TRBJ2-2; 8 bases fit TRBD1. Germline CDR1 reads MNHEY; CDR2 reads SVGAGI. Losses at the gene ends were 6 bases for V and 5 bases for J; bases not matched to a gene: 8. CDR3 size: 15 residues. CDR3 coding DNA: TGTGCCAGCAGGAGCCGGGACAGGAGGACCGGGGAGCTGTTTTTT. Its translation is CASRSRDRRTGELFF.

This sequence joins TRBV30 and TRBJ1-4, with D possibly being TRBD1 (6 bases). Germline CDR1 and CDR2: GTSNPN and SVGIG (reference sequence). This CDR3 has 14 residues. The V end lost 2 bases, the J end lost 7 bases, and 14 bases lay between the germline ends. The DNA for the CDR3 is TGTGCCTGGAGTTCCGGGGGGCTAGGTGAAAAACTGTTTTTT. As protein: CAWSSGGLGEKLFF.

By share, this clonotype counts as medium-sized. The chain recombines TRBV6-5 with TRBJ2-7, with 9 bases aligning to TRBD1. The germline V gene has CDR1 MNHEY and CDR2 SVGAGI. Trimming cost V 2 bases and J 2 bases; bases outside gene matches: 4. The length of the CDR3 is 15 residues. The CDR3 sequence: CASSYAWTGAYEQYF. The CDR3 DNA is TGTGCCAGCAGTTACGCATGGACAGGGGCCTACGAGCAGTACTTC.

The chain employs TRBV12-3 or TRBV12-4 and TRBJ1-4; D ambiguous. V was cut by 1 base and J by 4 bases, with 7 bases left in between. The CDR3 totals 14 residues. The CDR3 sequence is CASSLGNLNEKLFF. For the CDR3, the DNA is TGTGCCAGCAGTTTAGGAAATCTTAATGAAAAACTGTTTTTT.

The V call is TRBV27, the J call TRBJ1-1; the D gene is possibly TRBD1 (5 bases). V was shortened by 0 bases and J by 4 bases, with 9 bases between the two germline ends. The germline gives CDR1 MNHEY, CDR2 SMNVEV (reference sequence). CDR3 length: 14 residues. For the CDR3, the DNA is TGTGCCAGCAGTTTATCGGCAGGGAGCACTGAAGCTTTCTTT. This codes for CASSLSAGSTEAFF.